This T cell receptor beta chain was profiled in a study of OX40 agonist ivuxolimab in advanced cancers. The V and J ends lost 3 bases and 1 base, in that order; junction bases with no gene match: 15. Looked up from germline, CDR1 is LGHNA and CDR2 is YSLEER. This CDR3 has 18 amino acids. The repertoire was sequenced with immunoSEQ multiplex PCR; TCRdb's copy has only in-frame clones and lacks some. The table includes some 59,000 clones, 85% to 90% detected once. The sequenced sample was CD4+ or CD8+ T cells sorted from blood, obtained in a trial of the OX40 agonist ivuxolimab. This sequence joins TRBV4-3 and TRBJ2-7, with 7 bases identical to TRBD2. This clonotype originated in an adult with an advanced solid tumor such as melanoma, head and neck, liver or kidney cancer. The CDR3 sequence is CASSQTTGLTLQSYEQYF. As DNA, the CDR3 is TGCGCCAGCAGCCAGACCACGGGACTAACCCTGCAATCCTACGAGCAGTACTTC.